One sample yielded the 20 T cell receptor beta chains listed below, sequenced in a study of T cell responses to AZD1222 COVID-19 vaccine. This table comes from immunoSEQ multiplex PCR, and its TCRdb copy is limited to in-frame clones, with some not included. The repertoire has fewer than 150,000 clones, 88% of them found once; the top ten carry 4.5% to 6.5%. The sample was peripheral blood, taken 28 days after the second AZD1222 dose. These receptors all stem from an adult who received the AZD1222 COVID-19 vaccine.

The chain carries TRBV28 and TRBJ2-7; the match to TRBD1 covers 8 bases. J was trimmed by 2 bases and V by 5 bases; bases with no gene match: 5. Germline assignment: CDR1 MDHEN and CDR2 SYDVKM. This CDR3 is built from 14 residues. CDR3 sequence (DNA): TGTGCCAGCAGTCTAACAGGGGGAACCTACGAGCAGTACTTC. This translates into CASSLTGGTYEQYF.

The chain uses TRBV6-5 and TRBJ1-1; 8 nucleotides line up with TRBD1. The CDR3 runs to 15 residues. The ends lost 6 bases at V and 3 bases at J; junction bases unmatched: 9. CDR1 and CDR2 from the germline V gene are MNHEY and SVGAGI. The CDR3 loop is CASSQTDRAYTEAFF. The CDR3 nucleotides read TGTGCCAGCAGCCAAACGGACAGGGCCTACACTGAAGCTTTCTTT.

The rearrangement joins TRBV5-4 to TRBJ2-1, with D tentatively TRBD2 (5 bases). Germline-derived CDR1 and CDR2 are SGHNT and YYREEE (reference sequence). The CDR3 length is 14 residues. Trimming removed 0 bases at V and 2 bases at J, with 6 bases between. In nucleotides, the CDR3 is TGTGCCAGCAGCTTGGGGGGAGCCTACAATGAGCAGTTCTTC. Its translation: CASSLGGAYNEQFF.

This clone appeared a few times. The V call is TRBV28, the J call TRBJ2-2; 11 bases match TRBD2. The J segment lost 5 bases and the V segment lost 2 bases, leaving 4 bases of the junction unmatched. The CDR3 has 16 amino acids. The germline V gene has CDR1 MDHEN and CDR2 SYDVKM. DNA of the CDR3: TGTGCCAGCAGTTTACGTTCTAGCGGGGGGACCGGGGAGCTGTTTTTT. It yields the protein CASSLRSSGGTGELFF.

The CDR3 loop is CASRFGTSGAYEQYF. In DNA, the CDR3 is TGTGCCAGCAGGTTCGGGACTAGCGGCGCCTACGAGCAGTACTTC. The rearrangement uses TRBV3-1 (or the pseudogene TRBV3-2) and TRBJ2-7; TRBD2 matches 11 bases. Germline V lookup: CDR1 LGHDT, CDR2 YNNKEL (reference sequence). V lost 6 bases, J lost 2 bases, and 6 bases stayed unmatched. This CDR3 comprises 15 residues.

This chain joins TRBV6-2 or TRBV6-3 and TRBJ2-1, with 10 nucleotides matching TRBD2. The V gene end was trimmed by 2 bases and the J gene end by 4 bases; junction bases not matched to a gene: 5. The CDR3 loop spans 16 amino acids. Germline assignment: CDR1 MNHEY and CDR2 SVGEGT. CDR3 DNA: TGTGCCAGCAGTTACGGACTAGCGGCGCCATACAATGAGCAGTTCTTC. It yields the protein CASSYGLAAPYNEQFF.

V usage is TRBV2 and J usage is TRBJ1-5; TRBD1 aligns across 8 bases. Unmatched junction bases numbered 2, after V lost 4 bases and J lost 6 bases. Germline CDR1 reads SNHLY; CDR2 reads FYNNEI. This CDR3 has 13 amino acids. The CDR3 loop is CASSGQGSQPQHF. The CDR3 coding sequence is TGTGCCAGCAGTGGACAGGGGAGTCAGCCCCAGCATTTT. Looking up the rest from reference TRBV2 and TRBJ1-5 gives the full variable domain: EPEVTQTPSHQVTQMGQEVILRCVPISNHLYFYWYRQILGQKVEFLVSFYNNEISEKSEIFDDQFSVERPDGSNFTLKIRSTKLEDSAMYFCASSGQGSQPQHFGDGTRLSIL.

This clone came up once. V is TRBV15 and J is TRBJ2-3; no clear D gene. Trimming removed 5 bases at V and 0 bases at J, with 3 bases between. From germline, CDR1 is LNHNV and CDR2 YYDKDF (reference sequence). The CDR3 contains 12 residues. The CDR3, as DNA: TGTGCCACCAGCCAGAGCACAGATACGCAGTATTTT. It is translated as CATSQSTDTQYF.

The chain joins TRBV10-3 to TRBJ2-7; maybe TRBD2 (5 bases). The CDR3 contains 17 residues. Trimming took 0 bases from V and 3 from J, leaving 18 bases between them. Germline V gene lookup returns CDR1 ENHRY and CDR2 SYGVKD. DNA of the CDR3: TGTGCCATCAGTGAGTCAAAGAGGGTTAGTAGCATCTACGAGCAGTACTTC. Translated: CAISESKRVSSIYEQYF.

Note on this clone: Its ends do not fully match the called genes, so a read error is possible. The chain has TRBV2 and TRBJ1-2; TRBD1 matches at 7 bases. Germline lookup yields CDR1 SNHLY and CDR2 FYNNEI. The CDR3 has 14 residues. DNA of the CDR3: TGTGCCAGCACGCGAGGTAGGGACAGCTATCGCTACACCTTC. Residues: CASTRGRDSYRYTF. Full variable domain (rest looked up from reference TRBV2 and TRBJ1-2): EPEVTQTPSHQVTQMGQEVILRCVPISNHLYFYWYRQILGQKVEFLVSFYNNEISEKSEIFDDQFSVERPDGSNFTLKIRSTKLEDSAMYFCASTRGRDSYRYTFGSGTRLTVV.

This chain links TRBV4-3 with TRBJ2-1; TRBD2 agrees at 9 bases. Per germline, CDR1 LGHNA and CDR2 YSLEER. After removal of 3 bases from V and 7 bases from J, the junction contained 10 bases not matched to a gene. The CDR3 length is 16 residues. The CDR3 sequence: CASSQFRGGAQNEQFF. CDR3 bases: TGCGCCAGCAGCCAGTTTCGCGGGGGGGCCCAGAATGAGCAGTTCTTC.

The chain carries TRBV30 and TRBJ1-1; D is perhaps TRBD1 (6 bases). Germline CDR1 GTSNPN, CDR2 SVGIG (reference sequence). This CDR3 is built from 14 residues. Between the trimmed V and J ends, which lost 4 bases and 5 bases, there was a span of 17 bases. The CDR3 nucleotides read TGTGCCTGGACTCAGTACAGGGTTCGAACTGAAGCTTTCTTT. Its protein is CAWTQYRVRTEAFF.

This chain joins TRBV4-1 and TRBJ1-1, with 8 positions matching TRBD1. Germline V gives CDR1 MGHRA, CDR2 YSYEKL. The CDR3 covers 17 residues. V was pared by 0 bases and J by 3 bases, with 9 bases of the junction left unmatched. CDR3 DNA: TGCGCCAGCAGCCAAGACTCAGCGTCGACAGGGGACACTGAAGCTTTCTTT. Translation gives CASSQDSASTGDTEAFF.

The gene calls are TRBV28 and TRBJ1-2; maybe TRBD1 (5 bases). Germline CDR1 and CDR2: MDHEN and SYDVKM. Trimming shortened V by 8 bases and J by 3 bases, and 25 bases separated the two germline ends. This CDR3 region has 17 residues. CDR3 nucleotide sequence: TGTGCCAGCGTCTCATGGACCGGGACGAGTCTAGACTATGGCTACACCTTC. This codes for CASVSWTGTSLDYGYTF.

This chain joins TRBV5-6 and TRBJ2-2, with unresolved D. Trimming stripped 2 bases from V and 7 bases from J, with 9 bases between. CDR1 and CDR2 (germline): SGHDT, YYEEEE. The CDR3 extends over 13 amino acids. CDR3: CASSFRAVGELFF. CDR3 sequence (DNA): TGTGCCAGCAGCTTTAGGGCGGTCGGGGAGCTGTTTTTT. The full variable domain, with the rest looked up from reference TRBV5-6 and TRBJ2-2, is DAGVTQSPTHLIKTRGQQVTLRCSPKSGHDTVSWYQQALGQGPQFIFQYYEEEERQRGNFPDRFSGHQFPNYSSELNVNALLLGDSALYLCASSFRAVGELFFGEGSRLTVL.

The chain recombines TRBV6-5 with TRBJ1-1; 9 nucleotides match TRBD1. V was clipped by 7 bases and J by 3 bases; unmatched bases: 6. Germline values: CDR1 MNHEY, CDR2 SVGAGI. CDR3 length: 14 residues. DNA for the CDR3: TGTGCCAGCACCCCGACAGGGGGGGACACTGAAGCTTTCTTT. The encoded protein is CASTPTGGDTEAFF.

The chain couples TRBV2 to TRBJ2-7; the D gene is possibly TRBD1 (6 bases). Trimming took 8 bases from V and 2 from J, leaving 13 bases between them. This CDR3 has 13 amino acids. Per germline, CDR1 SNHLY and CDR2 FYNNEI. This CDR3 reads CASATGQAYEQYF. The CDR3 nucleotides are TGTGCCAGCGCAACGGGACAAGCCTACGAGCAGTACTTC. The full variable domain, completed using reference TRBV2 and TRBJ2-7, is EPEVTQTPSHQVTQMGQEVILRCVPISNHLYFYWYRQILGQKVEFLVSFYNNEISEKSEIFDDQFSVERPDGSNFTLKIRSTKLEDSAMYFCASATGQAYEQYFGPGTRLTVT.

The V gene is TRBV24-1, the J gene TRBJ2-1; 8 positions match TRBD1. The germline CDR1 and CDR2 sequences are KGHDR and SFDVKD. This CDR3 is 15 amino acids long. Trimming removed 2 bases from V and 5 bases from J; junction bases left unmatched: 4. CDR3 DNA sequence: TGTGCCACCAGTGATTGGGGGACAGGTGACAATGAGCAGTTCTTC. Its translation: CATSDWGTGDNEQFF.

The chain couples TRBV5-1 to TRBJ2-3; TRBD2 agrees at 7 bases. The germline V gene has CDR1 SGHRS and CDR2 YFSETQ. V lost 6 bases to trimming and J lost 0 bases; unmatched junction nucleotides: 10. This CDR3 region has 16 residues. Here the CDR3 DNA reads TGCGCCAGCACCCAAGGCGGGGGAGCTAGCACAGATACGCAGTATTTT. Translating gives CASTQGGGASTDTQYF.

This sequence joins TRBV5-1 and TRBJ1-2; 9 bases are shared with TRBD1. V lost 3 bases and J lost 6; bases outside the gene matches: 3. The CDR3 runs 13 residues. Germline CDR1 reads SGHRS; CDR2 reads YFSETQ. CDR3 sequence (DNA): TGCGCCAGCAGCTATTGGGACAGGGATGGCTACACCTTC. Translation: CASSYWDRDGYTF.